The source of this TCR beta chain is a study of T cells in Graves' hyperthyroidism and ophthalmopathy. For the study at large: Peripheral blood was collected at initial diagnosis, before any treatment.

J was trimmed by 1 base and V by 3 bases; bases with no gene match: 11. CDR3 length: 17 residues. CDR1 and CDR2 (germline): SGHRS, YFSETQ. Patients having uncontrolled infection, another autoimmune disease, pregnancy or lactation were not included. The authors took PBMCs from over 8.5 ml fresh peripheral blood. Findings of the study overall: Most thyroid clonotypes expanded above 0.001 were also detected in blood.

Remarks on this clonotype: What it binds is not known.

RNA transcripts served as the template for amplifying TCR beta CDR3 regions. The HTBI primer set served for first-round RT-PCR of the TCR CDR3. TCRdb independently ran MiXCR on the multiplex PCR reads; one entry per CDR3 protein. The sample has about 640,000 distinct CDR3 sequences, less than 25% seen once. This sequence originates from a man aged 25-40 years with Graves' ophthalmopathy. Material: blood. V gene TRBV5-1 combines with J gene TRBJ2-5; 8 positions agree with TRBD2. In DNA form, the CDR3 reads TGCGCCAGCAGCTACCAACTAGCGGAGCACCTCCAAGAGACCCAGTACTTC. It yields the protein CASSYQLAEHLQETQYF.